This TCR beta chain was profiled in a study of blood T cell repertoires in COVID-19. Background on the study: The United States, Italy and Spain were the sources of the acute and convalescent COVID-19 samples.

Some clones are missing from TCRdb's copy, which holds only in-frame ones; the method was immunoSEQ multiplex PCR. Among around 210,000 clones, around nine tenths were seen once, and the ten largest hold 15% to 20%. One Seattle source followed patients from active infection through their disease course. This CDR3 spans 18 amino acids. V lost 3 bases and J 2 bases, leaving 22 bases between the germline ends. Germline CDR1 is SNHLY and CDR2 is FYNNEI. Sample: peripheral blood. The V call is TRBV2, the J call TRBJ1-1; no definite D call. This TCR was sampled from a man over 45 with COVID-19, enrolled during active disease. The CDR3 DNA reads TGTGCCAGCAGTGACCTATGGAGAGGGTCCCTAAGTAACACTGAAGCTTTCTTT. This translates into CASSDLWRGSLSNTEAFF.